Described below is a single TCR beta chain sequence and its context. These data belong to a study of blood T cell repertoires in COVID-19. Data came from immunoSEQ multiplex PCR; TCRdb stores just in-frame clones and leaves some out. This sample has some 71,000 clones, with 81% found just once. Trimming shortened V by 0 bases and J by 0 bases, and 12 bases separated the two germline ends. The CDR3 has 17 residues. Germline lookup yields CDR1 MGHRA and CDR2 YSYEKL. The sample taken for sequencing was peripheral blood. The sequence derives from a woman in her 70s with acute or convalescent COVID-19. V is TRBV4-1 and J is TRBJ1-5; D is unresolved. CDR3 coding DNA: TGCGCCAGCAGCCAAGATCGCGGGTGGGATAGCAATCAGCCCCAGCATTTT. This translates into CASSQDRGWDSNQPQHF.